The rows below give T cell receptor beta chains drawn from one sample of a study of early T cells in non-severe SARS-CoV-2 infection. TCRdb re-analysed the 5' RACE reads in MiXCR, keeping a single row per CDR3 protein. Among about 69,000 distinct CDR3 sequences, roughly 10% were seen once, and the ten largest hold 5.9%. Sample: whole blood. The receptor set was obtained from an adult who was a healthcare worker with PCR-confirmed SARS-CoV-2 infection or an uninfected control (not recorded which). CDR3s include the opening cysteine and the closing phenylalanine or tryptophan. The D gene is left open where the match is weak.

v_gene: TRBV5-1
d_gene: .
j_gene: TRBJ2-3
CDR3aa: CASSLDSSTDTQYF

v_gene: TRBV13
d_gene: .
j_gene: TRBJ1-3
CDR3aa: CASSRRQTGSGNTIYF

v_gene: TRBV7-9
d_gene: .
j_gene: TRBJ1-1
CDR3aa: CASSLTEMDTEAFF

v_gene: TRBV5-1
d_gene: .
j_gene: TRBJ2-3
CDR3aa: CASSLVAASTDTQYF

v_gene: TRBV11-2
d_gene: TRBD2
j_gene: TRBJ2-7
CDR3aa: CASSLGPVSGGAQWYEQYF

v_gene: TRBV7-9
d_gene: TRBD1
j_gene: TRBJ2-7
CDR3aa: CASSPGTGNYEQYF

v_gene: TRBV24-1
d_gene: .
j_gene: TRBJ2-1
CDR3aa: CATSRRGSSYNEQFF

v_gene: TRBV29-1
d_gene: .
j_gene: TRBJ1-1
CDR3aa: CSVEVYSEAFF

v_gene: TRBV11-3
d_gene: TRBD1
j_gene: TRBJ2-3
CDR3aa: CASSPRQGATDTQYF

v_gene: TRBV20-1
d_gene: .
j_gene: TRBJ1-1
CDR3aa: CSANEGRDTEAFF

v_gene: TRBV10-3
d_gene: TRBD1
j_gene: TRBJ2-1
CDR3aa: CAISESPGGNHNEQFF

v_gene: TRBV5-8
d_gene: TRBD1
j_gene: TRBJ1-2
CDR3aa: CASSPWGQGGYYGYTF

v_gene: TRBV19
d_gene: .
j_gene: TRBJ1-4
CDR3aa: CASSIGEKLFF

v_gene: TRBV7-2
d_gene: TRBD1
j_gene: TRBJ2-7
CDR3aa: CASSQYDRGQYF

v_gene: TRBV3-1
d_gene: .
j_gene: TRBJ2-5
CDR3aa: CASSLPLAAQETQYF

v_gene: TRBV5-5
d_gene: TRBD2
j_gene: TRBJ2-7
CDR3aa: CASSLLAGSSYEQYF

v_gene: TRBV24-1
d_gene: .
j_gene: TRBJ1-1
CDR3aa: CATSRRENTEAFF

v_gene: TRBV7-8
d_gene: .
j_gene: TRBJ2-3
CDR3aa: CASRTSLADRSSGGSTDTQYF

v_gene: TRBV29-1
d_gene: .
j_gene: TRBJ1-2
CDR3aa: CSVSGDDGYTF

v_gene: TRBV7-3
d_gene: TRBD2
j_gene: TRBJ2-1
CDR3aa: CASSPAPSYGTSGCEQFF

v_gene: TRBV29-1
d_gene: .
j_gene: TRBJ2-1
CDR3aa: CSVTEGSSSYNEQFF

v_gene: TRBV6-1
d_gene: .
j_gene: TRBJ2-2
CDR3aa: CASSEYQWGENTGELFF

v_gene: TRBV7-6
d_gene: .
j_gene: TRBJ1-3
CDR3aa: CASSSTGMGGNTIYF

v_gene: TRBV5-1
d_gene: .
j_gene: TRBJ1-1
CDR3aa: CASSLVNMVGQTRNTEAFF

v_gene: TRBV5-1
d_gene: .
j_gene: TRBJ1-1
CDR3aa: CASSSQGAHTEAFF

v_gene: TRBV10-1
d_gene: TRBD2
j_gene: TRBJ2-2
CDR3aa: CASSDLGLAGAQRPGELFF

v_gene: TRBV2
d_gene: .
j_gene: TRBJ2-3
CDR3aa: CASRAPGMGPVTDTQYF

v_gene: TRBV7-8
d_gene: .
j_gene: TRBJ2-3
CDR3aa: CASSPRDTQYF

v_gene: TRBV5-1
d_gene: TRBD2
j_gene: TRBJ2-7
CDR3aa: CASSPGLANSYEQYF

v_gene: TRBV18
d_gene: .
j_gene: TRBJ2-5
CDR3aa: CASSPNGRETQYF

v_gene: TRBV6-5
d_gene: TRBD1
j_gene: TRBJ2-3
CDR3aa: CASRNNRGRFTDTQYF

v_gene: TRBV5-5
d_gene: TRBD2
j_gene: TRBJ2-2
CDR3aa: CASSSRGFRELFF

v_gene: TRBV19
d_gene: .
j_gene: TRBJ1-4
CDR3aa: CASSAGSHNEKLFF

v_gene: TRBV10-3
d_gene: TRBD1
j_gene: TRBJ2-3
CDR3aa: CAISESQGPEAVTDTQYF

v_gene: TRBV11-2
d_gene: .
j_gene: TRBJ1-4
CDR3aa: CASIPGPRGGRANEKLFF

v_gene: TRBV13
d_gene: .
j_gene: TRBJ2-2
CDR3aa: CASSPIGRRGTGELFF

v_gene: TRBV4-1
d_gene: TRBD2
j_gene: TRBJ2-5
CDR3aa: CASSMGSSGSETQYF